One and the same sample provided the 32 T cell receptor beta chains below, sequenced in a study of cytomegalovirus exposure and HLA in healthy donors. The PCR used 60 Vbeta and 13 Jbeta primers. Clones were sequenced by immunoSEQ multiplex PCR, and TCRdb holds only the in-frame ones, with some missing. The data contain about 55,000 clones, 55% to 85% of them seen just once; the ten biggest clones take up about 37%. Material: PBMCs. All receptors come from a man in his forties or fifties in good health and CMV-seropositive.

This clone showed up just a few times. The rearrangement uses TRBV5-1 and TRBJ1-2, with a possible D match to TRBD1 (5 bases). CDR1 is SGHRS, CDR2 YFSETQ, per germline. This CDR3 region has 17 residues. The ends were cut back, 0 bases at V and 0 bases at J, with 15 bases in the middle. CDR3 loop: CASSLEDGAGSNYGYTF. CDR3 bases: TGCGCCAGCAGCTTGGAAGATGGGGCAGGGTCTAACTATGGCTACACCTTC.

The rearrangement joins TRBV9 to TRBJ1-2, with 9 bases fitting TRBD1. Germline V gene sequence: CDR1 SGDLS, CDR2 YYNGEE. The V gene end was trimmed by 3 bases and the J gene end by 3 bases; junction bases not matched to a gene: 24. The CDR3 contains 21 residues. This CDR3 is CASSGRGGVRDRADKYYGYTF. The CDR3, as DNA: TGTGCCAGCAGCGGGAGGGGGGGAGTGAGGGACAGGGCTGACAAATACTATGGCTACACCTTC.

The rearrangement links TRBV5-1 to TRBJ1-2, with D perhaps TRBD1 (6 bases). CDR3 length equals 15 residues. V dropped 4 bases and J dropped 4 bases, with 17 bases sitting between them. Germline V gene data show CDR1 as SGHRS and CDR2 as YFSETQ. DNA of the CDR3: TGCGCCAGCAGCGCTGACAGGAGCGCGACCTATGGCTACACCTTC. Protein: CASSADRSATYGYTF.

The CDR3 bases are TGTGCCAGCAGGACTAACTCCCTGCAGAAGACCGGGGAGCTGTTTTTT. Residues: CASRTNSLQKTGELFF. This chain connects TRBV2 to TRBJ2-2; TRBD2 is a possible D gene (5 bases). V lost 6 bases and J 5 bases, leaving 19 bases between the germline ends. The CDR3 loop spans 16 amino acids. Germline CDR1 SNHLY, CDR2 FYNNEI.

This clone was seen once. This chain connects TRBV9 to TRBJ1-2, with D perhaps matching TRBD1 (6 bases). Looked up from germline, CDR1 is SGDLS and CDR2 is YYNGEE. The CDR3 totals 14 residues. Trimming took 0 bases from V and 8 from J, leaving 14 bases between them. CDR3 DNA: TGTGCCAGCAGCGTAGCGGGGGGCGCCCAGGGCTACACCTTC. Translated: CASSVAGGAQGYTF.

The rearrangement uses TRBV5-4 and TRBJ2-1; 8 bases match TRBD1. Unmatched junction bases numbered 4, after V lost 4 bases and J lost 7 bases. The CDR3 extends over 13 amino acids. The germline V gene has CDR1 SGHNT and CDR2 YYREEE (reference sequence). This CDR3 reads CASSGQGGNEQFF. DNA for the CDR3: TGTGCCAGCAGCGGACAGGGTGGGAATGAGCAGTTCTTC. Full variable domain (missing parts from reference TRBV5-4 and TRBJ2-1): ETGVTQSPTHLIKTRGQQVTLRCSSQSGHNTVSWYQQALGQGPQFIFQYYREEENGRGNFPPRFSGLQFPNYSSELNVNALELDDSALYLCASSGQGGNEQFFGPGTRLTVL.

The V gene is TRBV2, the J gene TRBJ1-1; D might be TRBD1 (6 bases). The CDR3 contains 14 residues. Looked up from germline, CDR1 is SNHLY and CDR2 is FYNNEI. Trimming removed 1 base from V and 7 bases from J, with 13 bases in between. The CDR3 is CASSEVPGVNEAFF. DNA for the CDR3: TGTGCCAGCAGTGAAGTCCCAGGGGTTAATGAAGCTTTCTTT.

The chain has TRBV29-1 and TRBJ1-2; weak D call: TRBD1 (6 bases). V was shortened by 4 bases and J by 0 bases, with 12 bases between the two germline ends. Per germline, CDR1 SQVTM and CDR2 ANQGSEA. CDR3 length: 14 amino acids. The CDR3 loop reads CSVGGGTSNYGYTF. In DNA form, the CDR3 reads TGCAGCGTTGGGGGGGGGACATCTAACTATGGCTACACCTTC.

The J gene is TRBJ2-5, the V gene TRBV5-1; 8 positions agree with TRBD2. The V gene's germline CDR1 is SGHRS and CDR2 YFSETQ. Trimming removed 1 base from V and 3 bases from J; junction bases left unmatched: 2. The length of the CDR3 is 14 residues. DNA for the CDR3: TGCGCCAGCAGCTTGAGCGGGGGCGAAGAGACCCAGTACTTC. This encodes CASSLSGGEETQYF.

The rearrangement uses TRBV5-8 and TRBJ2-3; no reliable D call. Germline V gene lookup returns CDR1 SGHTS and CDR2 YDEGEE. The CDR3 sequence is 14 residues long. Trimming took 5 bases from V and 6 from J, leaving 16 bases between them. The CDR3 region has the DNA TGTGCCAGCAGAGGTCACTACCGCGCCGATACGCAGTATTTT. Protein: CASRGHYRADTQYF. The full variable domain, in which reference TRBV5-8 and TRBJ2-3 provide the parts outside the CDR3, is EAGVTQSPTHLIKTRGQQATLRCSPISGHTSVYWYQQALGLGLQFLLWYDEGEERNRGNFPPRFSGRQFPNYSSELNVNALELEDSALYLCASRGHYRADTQYFGPGTRLTVL.

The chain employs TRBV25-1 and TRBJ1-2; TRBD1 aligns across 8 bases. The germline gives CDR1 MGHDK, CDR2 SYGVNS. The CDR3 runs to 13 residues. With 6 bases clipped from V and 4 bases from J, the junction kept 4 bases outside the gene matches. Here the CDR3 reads CASSRGLIYGYTF. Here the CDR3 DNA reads TGTGCCAGCAGCAGGGGGCTGATCTATGGCTACACCTTC.

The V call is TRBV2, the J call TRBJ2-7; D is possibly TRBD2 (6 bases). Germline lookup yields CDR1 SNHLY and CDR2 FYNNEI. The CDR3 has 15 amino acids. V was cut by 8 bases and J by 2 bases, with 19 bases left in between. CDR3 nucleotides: TGTGCCAGCCGACGGTCAGAGGGGAGGACCTACGAGCAGTACTTC. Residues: CASRRSEGRTYEQYF.

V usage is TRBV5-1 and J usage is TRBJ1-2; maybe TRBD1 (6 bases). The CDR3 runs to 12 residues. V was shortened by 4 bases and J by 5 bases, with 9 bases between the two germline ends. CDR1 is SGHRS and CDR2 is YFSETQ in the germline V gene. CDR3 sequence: CASSIGGYGYTF. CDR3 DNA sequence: TGCGCCAGCAGCATAGGGGGTTATGGCTACACCTTC.

The CDR3 protein is CASSPPPREKLFF. For the CDR3, the DNA is TGTGCCAGCTCACCGCCTCCCCGGGAAAAACTGTTTTTT. The J gene is TRBJ1-4, the V gene TRBV18, with D hard to call. Trimming removed 3 bases at V and 8 bases at J, with 10 bases between. Germline V gene sequence: CDR1 KGHSH, CDR2 LQKENI. The CDR3 length is 13 residues.

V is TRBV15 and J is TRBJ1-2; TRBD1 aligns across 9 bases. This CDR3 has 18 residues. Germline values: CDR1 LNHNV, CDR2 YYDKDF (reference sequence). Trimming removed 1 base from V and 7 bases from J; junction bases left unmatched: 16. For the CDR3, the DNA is TGTGCCACCAGCAGAGTCCCCCCCGACAGGGGGTTTTTCGGTGGCTACACCTTC. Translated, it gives CATSRVPPDRGFFGGYTF. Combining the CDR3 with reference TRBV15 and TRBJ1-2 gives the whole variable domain DAMVIQNPRYQVTQFGKPVTLSCSQTLNHNVMYWYQQKSSQAPKLLFHYYDKDFNNEADTPDNFQSRRPNTSFCFLDIRSPGLGDTAMYLCATSRVPPDRGFFGGYTFGSGTRLTVV.

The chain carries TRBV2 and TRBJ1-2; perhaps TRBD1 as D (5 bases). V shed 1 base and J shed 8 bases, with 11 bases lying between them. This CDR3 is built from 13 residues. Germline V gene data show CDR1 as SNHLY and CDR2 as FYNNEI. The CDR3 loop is CASSEGGGGGYTF. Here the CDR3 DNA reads TGTGCCAGCAGTGAAGGGGGGGGAGGAGGCTACACCTTC.

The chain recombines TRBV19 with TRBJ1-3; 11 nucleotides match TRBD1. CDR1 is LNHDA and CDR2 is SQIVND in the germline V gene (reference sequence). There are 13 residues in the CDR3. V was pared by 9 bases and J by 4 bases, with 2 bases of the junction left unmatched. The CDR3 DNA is TGTGCCAGCGGGACAGGGGGAGGAAACACCATATATTTT. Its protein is CASGTGGGNTIYF.

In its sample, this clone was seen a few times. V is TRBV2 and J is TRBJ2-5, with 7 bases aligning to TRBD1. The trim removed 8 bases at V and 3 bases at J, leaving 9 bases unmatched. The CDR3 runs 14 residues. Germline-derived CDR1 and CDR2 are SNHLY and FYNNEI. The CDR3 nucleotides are TGTGCCAGCCAATTCGGGACAGCTAAAGAGACCCAGTACTTC. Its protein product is CASQFGTAKETQYF.

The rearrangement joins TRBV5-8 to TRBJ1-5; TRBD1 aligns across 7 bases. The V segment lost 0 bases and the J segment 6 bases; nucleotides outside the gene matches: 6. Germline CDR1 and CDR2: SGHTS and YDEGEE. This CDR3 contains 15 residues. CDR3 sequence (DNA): TGTGCCAGCAGCTTGGGGACAGGAGTGCTTCAGCCCCAGCATTTT. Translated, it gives CASSLGTGVLQPQHF.

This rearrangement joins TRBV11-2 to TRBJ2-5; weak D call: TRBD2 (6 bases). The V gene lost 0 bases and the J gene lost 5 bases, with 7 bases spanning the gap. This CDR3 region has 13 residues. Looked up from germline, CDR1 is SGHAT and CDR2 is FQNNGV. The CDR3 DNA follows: TGTGCCAGCAGCTTAGATCGGGGGGAGACCCAGTACTTC. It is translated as CASSLDRGETQYF. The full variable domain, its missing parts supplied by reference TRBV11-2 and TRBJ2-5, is EAGVAQSPRYKIIEKRQSVAFWCNPISGHATLYWYQQILGQGPKLLIQFQNNGVVDDSQLPKDRFSAERLKGVDSTLKIQPAKLEDSAVYLCASSLDRGETQYFGPGTRLLVL.

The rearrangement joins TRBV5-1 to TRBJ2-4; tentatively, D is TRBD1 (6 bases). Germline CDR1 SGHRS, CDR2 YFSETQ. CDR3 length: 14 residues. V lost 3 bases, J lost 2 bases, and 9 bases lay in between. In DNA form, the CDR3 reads TGCGCCAGCAGCTCCGGACAGCCCAAAAACATTCAGTACTTC. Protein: CASSSGQPKNIQYF.

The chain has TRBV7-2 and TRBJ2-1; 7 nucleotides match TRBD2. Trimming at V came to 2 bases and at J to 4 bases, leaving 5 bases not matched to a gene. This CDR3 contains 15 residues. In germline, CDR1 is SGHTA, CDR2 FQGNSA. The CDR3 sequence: CASSLSSGLYNEQFF. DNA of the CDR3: TGTGCCAGCAGCTTAAGTAGCGGGCTTTACAATGAGCAGTTCTTC.

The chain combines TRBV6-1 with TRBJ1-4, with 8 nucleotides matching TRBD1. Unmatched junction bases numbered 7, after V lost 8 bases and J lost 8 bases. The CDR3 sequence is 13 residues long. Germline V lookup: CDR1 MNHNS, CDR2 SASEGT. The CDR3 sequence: CASQQGGVEKLFF. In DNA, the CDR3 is TGTGCCAGCCAACAGGGGGGGGTGGAAAAACTGTTTTTT.

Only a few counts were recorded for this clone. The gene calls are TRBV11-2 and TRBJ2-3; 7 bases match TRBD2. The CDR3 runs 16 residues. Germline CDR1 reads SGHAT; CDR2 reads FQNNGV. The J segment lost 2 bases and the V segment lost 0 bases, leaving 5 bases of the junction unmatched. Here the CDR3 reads CASSLEGLVYTDTQYF. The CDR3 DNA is TGTGCCAGCAGCTTAGAAGGACTAGTGTACACAGATACGCAGTATTTT.

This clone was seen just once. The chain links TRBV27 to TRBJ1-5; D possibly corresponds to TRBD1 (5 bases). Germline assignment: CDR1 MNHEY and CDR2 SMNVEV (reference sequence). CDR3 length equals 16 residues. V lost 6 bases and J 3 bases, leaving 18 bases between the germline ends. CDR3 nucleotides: TGTGCCAGCAGACTAAGCGGGGGGGTATTCAATCAGCCCCAGCATTTT. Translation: CASRLSGGVFNQPQHF.

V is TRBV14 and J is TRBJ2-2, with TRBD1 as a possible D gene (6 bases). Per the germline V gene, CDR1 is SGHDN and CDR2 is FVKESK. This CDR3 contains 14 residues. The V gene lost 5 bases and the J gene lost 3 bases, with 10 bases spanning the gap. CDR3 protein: CASSLDRYTGELFF. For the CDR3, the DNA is TGTGCCAGCAGCTTGGACAGATACACCGGGGAGCTGTTTTTT.

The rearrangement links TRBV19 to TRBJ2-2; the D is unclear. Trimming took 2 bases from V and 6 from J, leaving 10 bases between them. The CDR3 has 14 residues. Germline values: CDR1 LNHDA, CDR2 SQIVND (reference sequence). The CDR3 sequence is CASSIQAIAGELFF. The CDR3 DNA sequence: TGTGCCAGTAGTATACAGGCTATCGCCGGGGAGCTGTTTTTT.

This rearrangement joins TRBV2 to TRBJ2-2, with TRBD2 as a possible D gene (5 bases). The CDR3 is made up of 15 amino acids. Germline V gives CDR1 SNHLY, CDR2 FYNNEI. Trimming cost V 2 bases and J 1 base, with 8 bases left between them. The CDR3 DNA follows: TGTGCCAGCAGTGAACAAGGAGGGAACACCGGGGAGCTGTTTTTT. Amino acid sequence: CASSEQGGNTGELFF.

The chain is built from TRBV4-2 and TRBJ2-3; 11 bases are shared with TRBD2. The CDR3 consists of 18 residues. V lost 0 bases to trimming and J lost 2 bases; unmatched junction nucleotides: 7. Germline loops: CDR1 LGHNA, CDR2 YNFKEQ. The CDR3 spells CASSQDSGGGIPTDTQYF. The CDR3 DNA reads TGTGCCAGCAGCCAAGATAGCGGGGGGGGAATTCCCACAGATACGCAGTATTTT.

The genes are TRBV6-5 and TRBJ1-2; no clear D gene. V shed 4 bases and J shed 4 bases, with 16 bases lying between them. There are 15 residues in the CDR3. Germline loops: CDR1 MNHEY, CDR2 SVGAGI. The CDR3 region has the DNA TGTGCCAGCAGTTCCCGGTTGGGAGGATTCTATGGCTACACCTTC. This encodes CASSSRLGGFYGYTF.

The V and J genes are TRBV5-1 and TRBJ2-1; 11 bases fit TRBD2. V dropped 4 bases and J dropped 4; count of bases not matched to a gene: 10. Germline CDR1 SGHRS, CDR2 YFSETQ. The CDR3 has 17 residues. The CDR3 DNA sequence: TGCGCCAGCAGCCCGGGACTAGCGGAGCTGGGGTACAATGAGCAGTTCTTC. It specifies CASSPGLAELGYNEQFF.

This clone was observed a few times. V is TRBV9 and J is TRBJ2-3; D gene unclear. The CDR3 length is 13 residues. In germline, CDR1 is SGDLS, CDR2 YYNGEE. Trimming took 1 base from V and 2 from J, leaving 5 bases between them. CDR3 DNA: TGTGCCAGCAGCGTACAGTACACAGATACGCAGTATTTT. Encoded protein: CASSVQYTDTQYF.